The 9 T cell receptor beta chains presented below share a single source sample, sequenced in a study of shared clonotypes between healthy human individuals. Assay used: immunoSEQ multiplex PCR; TCRdb lists only in-frame clones, some missing. This sample has approximately 480,000 clones, with over 75% found just once. The sequenced sample consisted of PBMCs. Receptors were obtained from a middle-aged woman in good health. Some clones in this sample may be carry-over from other donors' samples.

Note on this clone: Other DNA sequences in this sample translate to the same CDR3. The rearrangement joins TRBV18 to TRBJ2-5; the match to TRBD1 covers 7 bases. The CDR3 is 13 amino acids. Per the germline V gene, CDR1 is KGHSH and CDR2 is LQKENI. Germline trimming cut 3 bases from V and 5 bases from J; bases unmatched to any gene: 3. The CDR3 sequence: CASSPGQRETQYF. In DNA, the CDR3 is TGTGCCAGCTCACCGGGACAGAGGGAGACCCAGTACTTC.

The chain is built from TRBV14 and TRBJ2-1; TRBD2 agrees at 8 bases. There are 15 residues in the CDR3. Germline values: CDR1 SGHDN, CDR2 FVKESK. V trimming: 5 bases; J trimming: 2 bases; junction bases outside the gene matches: 5. In nucleotides, the CDR3 is TGTGCCAGCAGCTACACTAGCGGAACCTACAATGAGCAGTTCTTC. Translating it yields CASSYTSGTYNEQFF.

J is TRBJ2-7 and V is TRBV27; D remains ambiguous. The CDR3 contains 11 residues. V gave up 2 bases and J gave up 4 bases, with 3 bases separating them. Germline V CDR1 and CDR2: MNHEY, SMNVEV (reference sequence). CDR3 nucleotides: TGTGCCAGCAGTTTACATTACGAGCAGTACTTC. Translating gives CASSLHYEQYF.

This clone has a single count. V and J are TRBV5-1 and TRBJ2-1; D may be TRBD2 (6 bases). The V and J ends lost 4 bases and 4 bases respectively, with 21 bases between them. CDR1 and CDR2 (germline): SGHRS, YFSETQ. This CDR3 is built from 17 residues. CDR3 DNA sequence: TGCGCCAGCAGCCTTGTGGGGACCCTCGGGAGTTACAATGAGCAGTTCTTC. Translated, it gives CASSLVGTLGSYNEQFF.

V gene TRBV27 combines with J gene TRBJ2-3; 7 nucleotides line up with TRBD1. V was clipped by 4 bases and J by 4 bases; unmatched bases: 5. The CDR3 length is 14 residues. Germline values: CDR1 MNHEY, CDR2 SMNVEV (reference sequence). The CDR3 nucleotides are TGTGCCAGCAGTTCCGGGACAGATTCAGATACGCAGTATTTT. As protein: CASSSGTDSDTQYF.

The chain links TRBV29-1 to TRBJ2-1; D not resolved. This CDR3 has 12 residues. Germline CDR1 reads SQVTM; CDR2 reads ANQGSEA. V lost 7 bases to trimming and J lost 0 bases, with 7 bases between them. Here the CDR3 reads CSGSSSYNEQFF. As DNA, the CDR3 is TGCAGCGGGTCTAGCTCCTACAATGAGCAGTTCTTC.

This clone was found once. The sample has other DNA sequences that encode this CDR3 too. The chain carries TRBV6-5 and TRBJ2-1; 9 nucleotides agree with TRBD2. V gave up 2 bases and J gave up 2 bases; unmatched junction bases: 4. Germline CDR1 is MNHEY and CDR2 is SVGAGI. CDR3 length equals 16 residues. CDR3 in DNA: TGTGCCAGCAGTTACGCGGGGACTAGCCCCTACAATGAGCAGTTCTTC. It yields the protein CASSYAGTSPYNEQFF.

J is TRBJ1-2 and V is TRBV7-9, with D uncertain. The germline V gene encodes CDR1 SEHNR and CDR2 FQNEAQ (reference sequence). The ends were cut back, 1 base at V and 7 bases at J, with 16 bases in the middle. This CDR3 contains 15 residues. The CDR3 coding sequence is TGTGCCAGCAGCTTAGTCGTGTCGAAGGAAGGTGGCTACACCTTC. It translates to CASSLVVSKEGGYTF.

V and J are TRBV28 and TRBJ2-6; the D is unclear. Germline CDR1 MDHEN, CDR2 SYDVKM. CDR3 length: 14 amino acids. V gave up 3 bases and J gave up 2 bases, with 5 bases separating them. The CDR3 nucleotides read TGTGCCAGCAGTTTGCAGGCTGGGGCCAACGTCCTGACTTTC. It is translated as CASSLQAGANVLTF.